Listed below are T cell receptor beta chains from one sample, sequenced in a study of T cell responses to AZD1222 COVID-19 vaccine. The repertoire was sequenced with immunoSEQ multiplex PCR; TCRdb's copy has only in-frame clones and lacks some. The table shows about 110,000 clones, with roughly 86% occurring only once. The material sequenced was peripheral blood, taken on day 0 of AZD1222 vaccination. Source of these receptors: an adult in good health. Each CDR3 is given with its conserved first and last residue.

J gene: TRBJ1-5
V gene: TRBV10-3
CDR3 protein: CAISESAGRQQPQHF

J gene: TRBJ2-1
V gene: TRBV5-1
CDR3 protein: CASSLEGRPSSYNEQFF

J gene: TRBJ2-3
V gene: TRBV3-1/TRBV3-2
CDR3 protein: CASSQVTGTGLTDTQYF

J gene: TRBJ2-5
V gene: TRBV7-8
CDR3 protein: CASSPQSHSGQETQYF

J gene: TRBJ1-1
V gene: TRBV19
CDR3 protein: CASSMGDRGAGVEAFF

J gene: TRBJ2-6
V gene: TRBV19
CDR3 protein: CASTPGGGAGANVLTF

J gene: TRBJ1-3
V gene: TRBV19
CDR3 protein: CASTKDSTGNTIYF

J gene: TRBJ2-7
V gene: TRBV7-3
CDR3 protein: CASSPGGDAPSYEQYF

J gene: TRBJ2-7
V gene: TRBV5-6
CDR3 protein: CASSLGDKLSYEQYF

J gene: TRBJ2-3
V gene: TRBV28
CDR3 protein: CASSSSAGVGDTQYF

J gene: TRBJ2-1
V gene: TRBV9
CDR3 protein: CASSVGLAGVYNEQFF

J gene: TRBJ1-1
V gene: TRBV7-8
CDR3 protein: CASSSGTGVNTEAFF

J gene: TRBJ2-1
V gene: TRBV4-1
CDR3 protein: CASSQVASSGGGNEQFF

J gene: TRBJ2-5
V gene: TRBV5-1
CDR3 protein: CASSLESTVQETQYF

J gene: TRBJ2-3
V gene: TRBV28
CDR3 protein: CASSGGTDTQYF

J gene: TRBJ1-2
V gene: TRBV5-6
CDR3 protein: CASSTGRSNYGYTF

J gene: TRBJ2-3
V gene: TRBV7-9
CDR3 protein: CASSSRGSSGELGDTQYF

J gene: TRBJ1-2
V gene: TRBV30
CDR3 protein: CAWNLVRGYTF

J gene: TRBJ2-2
V gene: TRBV19
CDR3 protein: CASRLAGTDTGELFF

J gene: TRBJ2-1
V gene: TRBV6-5
CDR3 protein: CASRTRGLSYNEQFF

J gene: TRBJ2-1
V gene: TRBV7-2
CDR3 protein: CASSSSSGGGQNEQFF

J gene: TRBJ1-2
V gene: TRBV5-8
CDR3 protein: CASSFGQGTYGYTF

J gene: TRBJ2-1
V gene: TRBV19
CDR3 protein: CASSIGGTGEQFF

J gene: TRBJ2-7
V gene: TRBV7-6
CDR3 protein: CASSSDVSYEQYF

J gene: TRBJ1-2
V gene: TRBV11-2
CDR3 protein: CASSTPPGQAQLFYGYTF

J gene: TRBJ1-5
V gene: TRBV3-1/TRBV3-2
CDR3 protein: CASSLGTGGGGNQPQHF

J gene: TRBJ2-1
V gene: TRBV11-3
CDR3 protein: CASGPGGTYNEQFF

J gene: TRBJ2-3
V gene: TRBV4-2
CDR3 protein: CASSLTSGETDTQYF

J gene: TRBJ1-5
V gene: TRBV19
CDR3 protein: CASSIEGGNQPQHF

J gene: TRBJ1-4
V gene: TRBV7-9
CDR3 protein: CASSLARQGGEKLFF

J gene: TRBJ1-1
V gene: TRBV19
CDR3 protein: CASLYGEGDEAFF

J gene: TRBJ2-3
V gene: TRBV4-1
CDR3 protein: CASSQEWDQDTQYF

J gene: TRBJ1-1
V gene: TRBV12-3/TRBV12-4
CDR3 protein: CASRSLGNTEAFF

J gene: TRBJ2-2
V gene: TRBV7-7
CDR3 protein: CASSPGQGGTGELFF

J gene: TRBJ1-6
V gene: TRBV4-2
CDR3 protein: CASSQEPGVSYNSPLHF

J gene: TRBJ2-7
V gene: TRBV5-6
CDR3 protein: CASRYSSAYEQYF